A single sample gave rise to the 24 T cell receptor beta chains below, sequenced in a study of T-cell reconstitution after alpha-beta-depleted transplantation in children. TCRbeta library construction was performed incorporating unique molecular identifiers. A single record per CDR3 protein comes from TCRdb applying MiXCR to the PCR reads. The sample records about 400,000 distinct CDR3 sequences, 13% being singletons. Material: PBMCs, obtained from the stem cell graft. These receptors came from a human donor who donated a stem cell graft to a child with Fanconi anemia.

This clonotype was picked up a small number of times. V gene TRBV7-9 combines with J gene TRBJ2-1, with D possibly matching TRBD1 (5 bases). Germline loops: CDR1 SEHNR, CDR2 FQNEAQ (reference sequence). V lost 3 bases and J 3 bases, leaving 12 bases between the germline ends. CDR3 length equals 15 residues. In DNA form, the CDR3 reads TGTGCCAGCAGCTTGGGGCCAAGGTACTACAATGAGCAGTTCTTC. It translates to CASSLGPRYYNEQFF. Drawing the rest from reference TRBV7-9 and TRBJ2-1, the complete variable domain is DTGVSQNPRHKITKRGQNVTFRCDPISEHNRLYWYRQTLGQGPEFLTYFQNEAQLEKSRLLSDRFSAERPKGSFSTLEIQRTEQGDSAMYLCASSLGPRYYNEQFFGPGTRLTVL.

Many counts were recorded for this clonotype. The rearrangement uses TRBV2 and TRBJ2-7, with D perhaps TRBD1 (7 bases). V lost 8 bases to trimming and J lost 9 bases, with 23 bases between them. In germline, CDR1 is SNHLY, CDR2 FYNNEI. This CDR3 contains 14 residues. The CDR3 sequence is CASGGGTAENGQYF. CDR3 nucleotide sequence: TGTGCCAGCGGGGGCGGGACAGCGGAGAATGGGCAGTACTTC.

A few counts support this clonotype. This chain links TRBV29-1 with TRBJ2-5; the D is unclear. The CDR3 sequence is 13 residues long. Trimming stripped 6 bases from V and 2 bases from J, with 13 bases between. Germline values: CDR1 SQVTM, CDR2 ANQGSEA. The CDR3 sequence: CSVSLTWQETQYF. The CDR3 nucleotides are TGCAGCGTCTCCCTTACGTGGCAAGAGACCCAGTACTTC.

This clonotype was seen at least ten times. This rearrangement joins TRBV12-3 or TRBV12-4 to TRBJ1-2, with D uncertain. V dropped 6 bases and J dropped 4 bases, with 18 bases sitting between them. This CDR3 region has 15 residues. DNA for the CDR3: TGTGCCAGCAGCGTTATGGTCCGCCCCCTCTATGGCTACACCTTC. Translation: CASSVMVRPLYGYTF.

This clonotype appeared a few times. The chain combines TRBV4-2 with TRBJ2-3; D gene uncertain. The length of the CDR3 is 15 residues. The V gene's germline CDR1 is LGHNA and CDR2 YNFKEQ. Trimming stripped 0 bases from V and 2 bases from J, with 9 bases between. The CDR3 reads CASSQDRAFTDTQYF. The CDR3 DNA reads TGTGCCAGCAGCCAAGATCGAGCCTTCACAGATACGCAGTATTTT.

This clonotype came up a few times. CDR3 loop: CASSLGTGGIQPQHF. The CDR3 DNA is TGTGCCAGCAGCTTAGGGACAGGGGGAATTCAGCCCCAGCATTTT. The gene calls are TRBV7-9 and TRBJ1-5; 10 nucleotides agree with TRBD1. V dropped 1 base and J dropped 6; count of bases not matched to a gene: 3. The CDR3 totals 15 residues. Germline lookup yields CDR1 SEHNR and CDR2 FQNEAQ (reference sequence).

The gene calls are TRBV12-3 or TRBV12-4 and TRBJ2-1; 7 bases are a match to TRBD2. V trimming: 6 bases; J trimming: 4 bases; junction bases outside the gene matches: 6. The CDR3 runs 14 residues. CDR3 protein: CASRSTGGYNEQFF. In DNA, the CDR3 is TGTGCCAGCAGGTCGACGGGGGGTTACAATGAGCAGTTCTTC.

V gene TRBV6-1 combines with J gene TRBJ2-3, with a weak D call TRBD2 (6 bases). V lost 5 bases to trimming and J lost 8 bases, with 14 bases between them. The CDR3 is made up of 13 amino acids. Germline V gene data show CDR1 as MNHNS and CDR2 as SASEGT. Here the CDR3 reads CASSPAQEGTQYF. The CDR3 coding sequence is TGTGCCAGCAGTCCCGCACAGGAGGGTACGCAGTATTTT.

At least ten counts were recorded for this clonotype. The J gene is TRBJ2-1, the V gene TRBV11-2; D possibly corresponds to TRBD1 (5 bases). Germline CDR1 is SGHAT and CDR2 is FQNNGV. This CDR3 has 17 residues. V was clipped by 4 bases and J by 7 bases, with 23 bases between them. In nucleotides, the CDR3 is TGTGCCAGCAGCTCCCGAGCTCAGGGCGGAGTGAATAATGAGCAGTTCTTC. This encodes CASSSRAQGGVNNEQFF.

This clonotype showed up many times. The CDR3 here is CASSLGHDGTLAKNIQYF. CDR3 in DNA: TGTGCCAGCAGCTTAGGACATGACGGAACTCTAGCCAAAAACATTCAGTACTTC. This rearrangement joins TRBV7-8 to TRBJ2-4; unclear D gene. Germline V CDR1 and CDR2: SGHVS, FQNEAQ. This CDR3 spans 18 amino acids. The V end lost 1 base, the J end lost 0 bases, and 16 bases lay between the germline ends.

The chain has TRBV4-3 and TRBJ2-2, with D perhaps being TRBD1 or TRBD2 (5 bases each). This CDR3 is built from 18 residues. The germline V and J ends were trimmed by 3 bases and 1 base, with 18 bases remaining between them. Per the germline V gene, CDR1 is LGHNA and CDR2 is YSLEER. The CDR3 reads CASSHRDVAFLNTGELFF. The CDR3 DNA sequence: TGCGCCAGCAGCCACCGGGACGTAGCCTTTTTGAACACCGGGGAGCTGTTTTTT.

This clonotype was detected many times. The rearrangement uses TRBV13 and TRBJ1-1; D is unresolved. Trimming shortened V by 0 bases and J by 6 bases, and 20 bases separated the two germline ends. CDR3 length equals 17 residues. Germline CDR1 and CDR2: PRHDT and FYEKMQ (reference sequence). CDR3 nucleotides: TGTGCCAGCAGCTTAGGTAGTACGTTTGGGATAAGGGCTGAAGCTTTCTTT. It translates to CASSLGSTFGIRAEAFF.

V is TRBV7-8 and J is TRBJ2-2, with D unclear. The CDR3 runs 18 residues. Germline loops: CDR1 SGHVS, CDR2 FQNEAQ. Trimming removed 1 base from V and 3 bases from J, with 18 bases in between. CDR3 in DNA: TGTGCCAGCAGCTTAGGGACCCCCTCGATATCGTACACCGGGGAGCTGTTTTTT. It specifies CASSLGTPSISYTGELFF.

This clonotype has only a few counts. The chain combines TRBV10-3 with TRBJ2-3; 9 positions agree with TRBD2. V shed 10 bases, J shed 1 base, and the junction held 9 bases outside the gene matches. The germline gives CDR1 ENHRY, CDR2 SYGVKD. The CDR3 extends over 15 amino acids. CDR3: CATLGQRGGTDTQYF. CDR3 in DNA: TGTGCCACCCTTGGGCAGCGGGGGGGCACAGATACGCAGTATTTT.

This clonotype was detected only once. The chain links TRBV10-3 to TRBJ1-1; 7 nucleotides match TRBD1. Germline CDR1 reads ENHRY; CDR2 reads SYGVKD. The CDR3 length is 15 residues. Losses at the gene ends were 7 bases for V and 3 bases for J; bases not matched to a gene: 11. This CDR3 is CAIMRVKGADTEAFF. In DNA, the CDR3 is TGTGCCATCATGAGGGTTAAGGGGGCGGACACTGAAGCTTTCTTT.

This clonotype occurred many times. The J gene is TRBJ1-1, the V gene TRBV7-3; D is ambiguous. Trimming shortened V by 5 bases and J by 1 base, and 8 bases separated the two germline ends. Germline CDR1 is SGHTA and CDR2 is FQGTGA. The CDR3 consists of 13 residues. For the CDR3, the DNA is TGTGCCAGCAGCGCTTGGGGGAACACTGAAGCTTTCTTT. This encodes CASSAWGNTEAFF.

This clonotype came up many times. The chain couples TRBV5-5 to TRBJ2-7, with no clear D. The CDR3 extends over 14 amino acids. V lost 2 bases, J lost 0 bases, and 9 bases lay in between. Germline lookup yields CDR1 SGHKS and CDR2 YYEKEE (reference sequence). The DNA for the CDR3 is TGTGCCAGCAGCTTCTACCGGACCTCCTACGAGCAGTACGTC. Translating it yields CASSFYRTSYEQYV.

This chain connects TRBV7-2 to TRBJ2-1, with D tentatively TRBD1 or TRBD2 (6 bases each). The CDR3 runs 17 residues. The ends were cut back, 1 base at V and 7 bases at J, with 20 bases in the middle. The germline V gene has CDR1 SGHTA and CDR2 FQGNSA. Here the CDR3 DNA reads TGTGCCAGCAGCTTAGTTCCCGGGGGCCTTAGTCGGAATGAGCAGTTCTTC. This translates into CASSLVPGGLSRNEQFF.

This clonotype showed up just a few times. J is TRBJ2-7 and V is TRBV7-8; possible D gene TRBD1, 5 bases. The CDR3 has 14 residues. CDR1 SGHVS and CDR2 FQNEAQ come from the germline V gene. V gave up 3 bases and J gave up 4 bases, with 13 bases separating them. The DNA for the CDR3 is TGTGCCAGCAGCTTCTCCGACAGATATTACGAGCAGTACGTC. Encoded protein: CASSFSDRYYEQYV.

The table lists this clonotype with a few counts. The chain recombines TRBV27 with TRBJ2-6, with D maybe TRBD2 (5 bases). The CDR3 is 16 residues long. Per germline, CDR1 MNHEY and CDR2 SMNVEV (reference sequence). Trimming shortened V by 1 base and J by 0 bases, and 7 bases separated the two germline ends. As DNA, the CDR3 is TGTGCCAGCAGTTTATTAGGGAGCTCTGGGGCCAACGTCCTGACTTTC. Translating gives CASSLLGSSGANVLTF.

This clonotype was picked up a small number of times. CDR3 DNA sequence: TGTGCCAGCAGCTTAGGGCCAGGAAACTCCTACGAGCAGTACTTC. Amino acid sequence: CASSLGPGNSYEQYF. The chain joins TRBV7-6 to TRBJ2-7; no firm D call. This CDR3 has 15 amino acids. Germline CDR1 SGHVS, CDR2 FNYEAQ. V shed 1 base and J shed 0 bases, with 10 bases lying between them.

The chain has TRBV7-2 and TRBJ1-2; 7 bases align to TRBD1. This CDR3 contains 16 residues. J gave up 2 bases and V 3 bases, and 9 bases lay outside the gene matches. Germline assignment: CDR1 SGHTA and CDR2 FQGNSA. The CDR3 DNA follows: TGTGCCAGCAGCTTCCAAGGGGGCGCTGTGAACTATGGCTACACCTTC. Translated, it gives CASSFQGGAVNYGYTF.

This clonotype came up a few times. CDR3 in DNA: TGCAGTGCTAGAGCTGAGGGACAGGGGAATCAGCCCCAGCATTTT. Protein: CSARAEGQGNQPQHF. This rearrangement joins TRBV20-1 to TRBJ1-5; 10 nucleotides match TRBD1. CDR3 size: 15 residues. From germline, CDR1 is DFQATT and CDR2 SNEGSKA (reference sequence). V shed 1 base and J 4 bases; nucleotides not matched to a gene: 4.

This chain's CDR3 is CSAAGRGANYGYTF. The CDR3 DNA sequence: TGCAGTGCTGCTGGGAGGGGTGCTAACTATGGCTACACCTTC. The chain has TRBV20-1 and TRBJ1-2; possible D gene TRBD1, 5 bases. The CDR3 is made up of 14 amino acids. The V end was cut by 5 bases, the J end by 0 bases, with 13 bases between. Germline V lookup: CDR1 DFQATT, CDR2 SNEGSKA (reference sequence).